A selection of T cell receptor delta chains follows, all from one sample in a study of γδ T cells in repeated Plasmodium falciparum infection. TCRdb reprocessed the multiplex PCR reads through CATT. The table includes tens of thousands of delta-chain clones, 0.85% to 1% detected once. Sequenced sample: gamma-delta T cells from blood. These receptors were taken from a pool of human donors (malaria-infected and uninfected, not separated). Each CDR3 is given with its conserved first and last residue. D genes are given only for firm matches. Part of the rows lack a size; the others show once, few, many or a class for expanded clones.

j_call d_call v_call clone_size cdr3_aa cdr3_nt
TRDJ1 - TRDV1 many CALGELTLLSTDKLIF TGTGCTCTTGGGGAACTTACCCTTCTTAGTACCGATAAACTCATCTTT
TRDJ1 TRDD3 TRDV1 many CALGELFFRDSVGDRRTDKLIF TGTGCTCTTGGGGAACTATTTTTTAGGGATTCAGTTGGGGATAGGAGAACCGATAAACTCATCTTT
TRDJ1 TRDD3 TRDV1 many CALGEPRGYPTRYTDKLIF TGTGCTCTTGGGGAACCGCGGGGATACCCGACGAGGTACACCGATAAACTCATCTTT
TRDJ3 TRDD3 TRDV2 medium-sized CACDTVGDSSWDTRQMFF TGTGCCTGTGACACCGTGGGGGATAGCTCCTGGGACACCCGACAGATGTTTTTC
TRDJ1 - TRAV38-2/DV8 medium-sized CAYRSVLRLARGTDKLIF TGTGCTTATAGGAGCGTTCTCCGACTGGCCAGAGGCACCGATAAACTCATCTTT
TRDJ2 - TRDV2 many CACDTVVPGARPAQLFF TGTGCCTGTGACACCGTAGTCCCGGGGGCCCGGCCAGCACAACTCTTCTTT
TRDJ1 TRDD3 TRDV2 many CACDTDWGIRGLYTDKLIF TGTGCCTGTGACACCGATTGGGGGATACGAGGGCTGTACACCGATAAACTCATCTTT
TRDJ1 - TRDV1 many CALGERPIPWGFTDKLIF TGTGCTCTTGGGGAACGTCCTATCCCCTGGGGATTCACCGATAAACTCATCTTT
TRDJ1 - TRDV1 many CALGASCVPTRGRDTDKLIF TGTGCTCTTGGGGCGTCGTGTGTTCCTACGAGGGGGAGAGACACCGATAAACTCATCTTT
TRDJ1 TRDD2 TRDV2 medium-sized CACDPGLPTPSGRTDKLIF TGTGCCTGTGACCCCGGCCTTCCTACGCCTTCTGGCCGCACCGATAAACTCATCTTT
TRDJ1 - TRDV1 many CALGDRGLPTFLGDWRSYTDKLIF TGTGCTCTTGGGGACCGCGGCCTTCCTACTTTTCTGGGGGATTGGAGGTCCTACACCGATAAACTCATCTTT
TRDJ1 TRDD3 TRDV1 many CALGAHPLRPRTGGYGEYTDKLIF TGTGCTCTTGGGGCTCACCCTCTCCGGCCTCGTACTGGGGGATACGGGGAGTACACCGATAAACTCATCTTT
TRDJ1 - TRDV2 many CACDTGGNTDKLIF TGTGCCTGTGACACTGGGGGGAACACCGATAAACTCATCTTT
TRDJ1 TRDD3 TRDV1 medium-sized CALGEPTILGDLPSDKLIF TGTGCTCTTGGGGAACCCACTATTCTGGGGGATCTACCTTCCGATAAACTCATCTTT
TRDJ1 TRDD3 TRDV1 medium-sized CALGSPTFDLLGDILDKLIF TGTGCTCTTGGGTCCCCAACCTTCGACCTTCTGGGGGATATCCTCGATAAACTCATCTTT
TRDJ1 - TRDV1 many CALGLIGGLRGYTDKLIF TGTGCTCTTGGGCTTATCGGGGGCCTAAGAGGGTACACCGATAAACTCATCTTT
TRDJ1 TRDD3 TRDV2 many CACAPYTGGYAELYTDKLIF TGTGCCTGTGCCCCCTATACTGGGGGATACGCGGAATTGTACACCGATAAACTCATCTTT
TRDJ1 TRDD3 TRDV1 many CALGEGSAMAWGMRRDKLIF TGTGCTCTTGGGGAGGGTTCAGCTATGGCATGGGGGATGCGACGAGATAAACTCATCTTT
TRDJ1 TRDD3 TRDV2 medium-sized CACDTLPGLGDGKTDKLIF TGTGCCTGTGACACGCTCCCGGGACTGGGGGATGGGAAGACCGATAAACTCATCTTT
TRDJ3 TRDD3 TRDV2 many CACDTARTGGYRSSWDTRQMFF TGTGCCTGTGACACTGCTCGTACTGGGGGATATAGGAGCTCCTGGGACACCCGACAGATGTTTTTC
TRDJ1 - TRDV2 medium-sized CACDPILGDDKLIF TGTGCCTGTGACCCTATACTGGGTGATGATAAACTCATCTTT
TRDJ1 TRDD3 TRDV1 many CALGGIRCIAAPNAGGDLPGDTELIF TGTGCTCTTGGGGGGATTAGGTGCATAGCTGCACCAAATGCCGGGGGCGATTTACCTGGGGATACGGAACTCATCTTT
TRDJ1 TRDD3 TRDV1 medium-sized CALVWGAHTDKLIF TGTGCTCTTGTCTGGGGGGCGCACACCGATAAACTCATCTTT
TRDJ1 TRDD3 TRDV1 many CALGEGTGEPSGKLIF TGTGCTCTTGGGGAAGGAACTGGGGAACCCTCCGGTAAACTCATCTTT
TRDJ1 TRDD3 TRDV1 many CALGDGLPTFFTGGYADPTDKLIF TGTGCTCTTGGGGACGGCCTTCCTACGTTCTTTACTGGGGGATACGCGGACCCCACCGATAAACTCATCTTT
TRDJ1 TRDD3 TRDV2 many CACDTVGLGDTEIIF TGTGCCTGTGACACCGTGGGGTTGGGGGATACGGAAATCATCTTT
TRDJ1 - TRDV1 many CALGELVDSLLRGGYTDKLIF TGTGCTCTTGGGGAACTAGTGGACTCCCTCCTCCGCGGGGGGTACACCGATAAACTCATCTTT
TRDJ1 - TRDV2 many CACDTLADRYTDKLIF TGTGCCTGTGACACCCTTGCGGATCGTTACACCGATAAACTCATCTTT
TRDJ1 TRDD3 TRDV1 many CALGESLGGLKGTDKLIF TGTGCTCTTGGGGAATCTCTGGGGGGACTAAAGGGCACCGATAAACTCATCTTT
TRDJ1 - TRDV1 - CALGEPDASYKTGDSRGDKLIF TGTGCCCTTGGGGAACCTGACGCTTCCTACAAAACTGGGGACTCTCGGGGCGATAAACTCATCTTT
TRDJ1 TRDD3 TRDV1 medium-sized CALGVFNNILNWGTPSADKLIF TGTGCTCTTGGGGTCTTCAATAATATTCTAAACTGGGGGACACCATCAGCCGATAAACTCATCTTT